The T cell receptor (beta chain) described here comes from a study of blood T cell repertoires in COVID-19. Study at large: Italy, Spain and the United States were the sources of the convalescent and acute COVID-19 samples. From T cells, B-cell-depleted T cells, or PBMCs came the material, which was cDNA or gDNA.

Original handling: Scientists estimated how many nucleated cells there were by amplifying reference gene primers. TCRdb's table, derived via immunoSEQ multiplex PCR, lists solely in-frame clones and lacks some. V, J and clone size derive from that table, while D and trimming were established from the DNA sequence. Among about 240,000 clones listed, 87% were seen once. V was clipped by 4 bases and J by 4 bases, with 15 bases between them. This CDR3 is built from 15 residues. Germline CDR1 MGHRA, CDR2 YSYEKL. The sample was peripheral blood. The chain is built from TRBV4-1 and TRBJ2-3; perhaps TRBD2 as D (5 bases). The clonotype was recovered from a man in his fifties or sixties who had recovered from COVID-19. The CDR3: CASSRTPTRSDTQYF. CDR3 sequence (DNA): TGCGCCAGCAGCCGGACCCCTACTAGGTCAGATACGCAGTATTTT.